This record covers a single TCR beta chain. Antigen specificity is unknown. These data are taken from a study of cytomegalovirus exposure and HLA in healthy donors. PCR involved 60 Vbeta and 13 Jbeta primers. The data were produced by immunoSEQ multiplex PCR, yet TCRdb's version contains in-frame clones alone and is incomplete. The sample lists around 150,000 clones, about three quarters occurring once. Points from the study as a whole: For most TCR beta V segments, an earlier analysis put the productive rate at about 90% or about 30% of the time. Researchers counted roughly 160 TCR beta chains as cytomegalovirus-associated.

Germline V lookup: CDR1 KGHSH, CDR2 LQKENI. V lost 1 base, J lost 7 bases, and 11 bases stayed unmatched. The CDR3 length is 16 residues. The source material was PBMCs. V and J are TRBV18 and TRBJ2-7, with 9 bases fitting TRBD1. The TCR comes from a man between 25 and 39 years old in good health and CMV-seropositive. The CDR3: CASSPRTGATSGEQYF. The CDR3 region has the DNA TGTGCCAGCTCACCACGGACAGGGGCGACGTCTGGGGAGCAGTACTTC. Supplemented by reference TRBV18 and TRBJ2-7, the full variable domain reads NAGVMQNPRHLVRRRGQEARLRCSPMKGHSHVYWYRQLPEEGLKFMVYLQKENIIDESGMPKERFSAEFPKEGPSILRIQQVVRGDSAAYFCASSPRTGATSGEQYFGPGTRLTVT.